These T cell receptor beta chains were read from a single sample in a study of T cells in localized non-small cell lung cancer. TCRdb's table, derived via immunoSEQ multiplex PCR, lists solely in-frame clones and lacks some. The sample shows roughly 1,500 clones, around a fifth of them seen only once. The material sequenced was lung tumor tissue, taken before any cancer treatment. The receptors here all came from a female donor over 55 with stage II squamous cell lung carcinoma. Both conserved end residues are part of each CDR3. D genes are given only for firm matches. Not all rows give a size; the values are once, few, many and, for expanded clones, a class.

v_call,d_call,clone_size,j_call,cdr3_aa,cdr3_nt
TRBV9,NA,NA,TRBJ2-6,CASSESGGTGANVLTF,TGTGCCAGCAGTGAAAGTGGGGGAACTGGGGCCAACGTCCTGACTTTC
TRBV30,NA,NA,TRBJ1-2,CAWTLIGQRKNYGYTF,TGTGCCTGGACCTTAATAGGGCAGAGGAAAAACTATGGCTACACCTTC
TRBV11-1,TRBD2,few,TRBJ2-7,CASSLAVRVAGDPEQYF,TGTGCCAGCAGCTTAGCGGTGAGGGTAGCGGGAGACCCCGAGCAGTACTTC
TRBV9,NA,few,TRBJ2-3,CASSLRRPGTDTQYF,TGTGCCAGCAGTTTACGCAGGCCGGGCACAGATACGCAGTATTTT
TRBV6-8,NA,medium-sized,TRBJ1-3,CASAIVGNTIYF,TGTGCCAGCGCAATAGTAGGAAACACCATATATTTT
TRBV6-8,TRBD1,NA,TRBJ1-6,CASTYGQGFSPLHF,TGTGCCAGCACCTACGGACAGGGGTTTTCACCCCTCCACTTT
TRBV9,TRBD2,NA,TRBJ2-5,CASSVDGAGGETQYF,TGTGCCAGCAGCGTAGATGGCGCGGGAGGGGAGACCCAGTACTTC
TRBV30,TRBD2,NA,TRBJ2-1,CAFLIGGSWSEQFF,TGTGCCTTTCTCATTGGCGGGAGCTGGAGTGAGCAGTTCTTC
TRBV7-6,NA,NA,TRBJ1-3,CASSLLDRGSSSGNTIYF,TGTGCCAGCAGCCTCCTAGACAGAGGATCAAGCTCTGGAAACACCATATATTTT
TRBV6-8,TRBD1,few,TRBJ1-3,CASSDTGGVDTIYF,TGTGCCAGCAGTGATACAGGGGGTGTGGACACCATATATTTT
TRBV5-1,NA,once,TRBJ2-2,CASSLDATSGELFF,TGCGCCAGCAGCTTGGACGCAACCTCCGGGGAGCTGTTTTTT
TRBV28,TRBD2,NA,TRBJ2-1,CASSRPSGGVFF,TGTGCCAGCAGCCGACCTAGCGGGGGGGTGTTCTTC
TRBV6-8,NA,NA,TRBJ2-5,CASSSWAETQYF,TGTGCCAGCAGTTCCTGGGCGGAGACCCAGTACTTC
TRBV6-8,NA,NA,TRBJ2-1,CASSLQGLGHNEQFF,TGTGCCAGCAGCCTACAGGGATTAGGGCACAATGAGCAGTTCTTC
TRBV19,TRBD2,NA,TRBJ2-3,CASSGRLAGSTNTQYF,TGTGCCAGTAGTGGTCGACTAGCGGGAAGCACAAATACGCAGTATTTT
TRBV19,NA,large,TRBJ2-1,CASSIAGGLDEQFF,TGTGCCAGTAGTATTGCAGGAGGTCTGGATGAGCAGTTCTTC
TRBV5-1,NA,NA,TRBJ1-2,CASSLVVGDGARDGYTF,TGCGCCAGCAGCTTGGTAGTGGGGGACGGGGCCAGGGATGGCTACACCTTC
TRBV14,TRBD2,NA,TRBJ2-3,CASSQDPRASGASTDTQYF,TGTGCCAGCAGCCAAGATCCTCGGGCTAGCGGGGCTAGCACAGATACGCAGTATTTT
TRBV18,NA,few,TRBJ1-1,CASSLRVDNEAFF,TGTGCCAGCTCCCTCCGGGTTGACAATGAAGCTTTCTTT
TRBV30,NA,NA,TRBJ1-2,CAWGGVIRANYGYTF,TGTGCCTGGGGGGGCGTTATTAGGGCTAACTATGGCTACACCTTC
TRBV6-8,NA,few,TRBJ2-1,CASTVEAGLHVEQFF,TGTGCCAGCACAGTTGAGGCGGGGCTGCATGTAGAGCAGTTCTTC
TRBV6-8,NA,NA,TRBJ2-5,CAISGNSGDYETQYF,TGTGCCATCAGTGGGAATTCGGGGGATTACGAGACCCAGTACTTC
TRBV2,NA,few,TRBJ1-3,CASSQTAFTGNTIYF,TGTGCCAGCAGCCAGACAGCATTTACTGGAAACACCATATATTTT
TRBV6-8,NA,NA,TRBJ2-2,CASSYPITGELFF,TGTGCCAGCAGTTACCCGATCACCGGGGAGCTGTTTTTT
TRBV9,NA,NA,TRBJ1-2,CASSDGPNYGYTF,TGTGCCAGCAGTGATGGGCCAAACTATGGCTACACCTTC